Listed below are T cell receptor beta chains from one sample, sequenced in a study of T-cell memory formation after mild COVID-19. Using its own MiXCR run on the 5' RACE reads, TCRdb lists one record per CDR3 protein. The sample has 550,000 to 700,000 distinct CDR3 sequences; about a sixth are singletons. The sequenced material came from PBMCs or a T cell subset sorted from them (not recorded which). Receptor source: an adult woman who had mild COVID-19 (a few samples of this study predate the infection). Cell type and time point are not known. Each CDR3 is given with its conserved first and last residue. D genes are given only for firm matches. Clone size is stated in some rows and not others, as once, few, many or a class when expanded.

abundance: NA
j_gene: TRBJ1-6
d_gene: NA
v_gene: TRBV11-2
CDR3nt: TGTGCCAGCAGCTTAGTGGAAACATCACCCCTCCACTTT
CDR3aa: CASSLVETSPLHF

abundance: few
j_gene: TRBJ2-3
d_gene: TRBD1
v_gene: TRBV20-1
CDR3nt: TGCAGTGCTAGGCACAGGGGTGATACGCAGTATTTT
CDR3aa: CSARHRGDTQYF

abundance: NA
j_gene: TRBJ2-3
d_gene: NA
v_gene: TRBV29-1
CDR3nt: TGCAGCGTTGAAGCCCGACTGGGGGGAGTTACAGATACGCAGTATTTT
CDR3aa: CSVEARLGGVTDTQYF

abundance: few
j_gene: TRBJ2-3
d_gene: TRBD2
v_gene: TRBV5-4
CDR3nt: TGTGCCAGCAGCTTTGGCGGGAGCTCGGTGGATACGCAGTATTTT
CDR3aa: CASSFGGSSVDTQYF

abundance: NA
j_gene: TRBJ1-1
d_gene: NA
v_gene: TRBV6-5
CDR3nt: TGTGCCAGCAGTTACTCGATCGGGGAGACTGAAGCTTTCTTT
CDR3aa: CASSYSIGETEAFF

abundance: few
j_gene: TRBJ2-2
d_gene: TRBD2
v_gene: TRBV5-1
CDR3nt: TGCGCCAGCAGCTTGGATAGCGGGACCACCGGGGAGCTGTTTTTT
CDR3aa: CASSLDSGTTGELFF

abundance: few
j_gene: TRBJ2-7
d_gene: TRBD1
v_gene: TRBV5-5
CDR3nt: TGTGCCAGCAGCCGAACGACAGGGAGCGAGCAGTACTTC
CDR3aa: CASSRTTGSEQYF

abundance: few
j_gene: TRBJ1-4
d_gene: NA
v_gene: TRBV7-8
CDR3nt: TGTGCCAGCAGCCCCTACCCAGGAAAACTGTTTTTT
CDR3aa: CASSPYPGKLFF

abundance: few
j_gene: TRBJ2-2
d_gene: TRBD1
v_gene: TRBV25-1
CDR3nt: TGTGCCAGCAGTGTTCAGACAGGGCTGGACACCGGGGAGCTGTTTTTT
CDR3aa: CASSVQTGLDTGELFF

abundance: few
j_gene: TRBJ2-1
d_gene: TRBD2
v_gene: TRBV20-1
CDR3nt: TGCAGTGCTAGGAGGCCTAGCGGGAGGACCCAGGGAAATGAGCAGTTCTTC
CDR3aa: CSARRPSGRTQGNEQFF

abundance: few
j_gene: TRBJ2-1
d_gene: NA
v_gene: TRBV7-3
CDR3nt: TGTGCCAGCAGCGACGGGACTGAGCAGTTCTTC
CDR3aa: CASSDGTEQFF

abundance: few
j_gene: TRBJ2-1
d_gene: TRBD2
v_gene: TRBV7-3
CDR3nt: TGTGCCAGCAGCCAGACTAGCGGGGGGCCCCATGAGCAGTTCTTC
CDR3aa: CASSQTSGGPHEQFF

abundance: few
j_gene: TRBJ2-6
d_gene: NA
v_gene: TRBV7-3
CDR3nt: TGTGCCAGCAGCTTTGAGGGCAGGGGATACTCTGGGGCCAACGTCCTGACTTTC
CDR3aa: CASSFEGRGYSGANVLTF

abundance: NA
j_gene: TRBJ2-3
d_gene: TRBD2
v_gene: TRBV11-2
CDR3nt: TGTGCCAGCAGCTTCAGTAGCGGGGATACGCAGTATTTT
CDR3aa: CASSFSSGDTQYF

abundance: NA
j_gene: TRBJ2-5
d_gene: TRBD2
v_gene: TRBV7-8
CDR3nt: TGTGCCAGCAGCTTAGACGGGACTAGCGGGACCTACCTTGGGGAAGAGACCCAGTACTTC
CDR3aa: CASSLDGTSGTYLGEETQYF

abundance: few
j_gene: TRBJ1-5
d_gene: NA
v_gene: TRBV4-2
CDR3nt: TGTGCCAGCAGCCAAGTCTTAGGGGGCAATCAGCCCCAGCATTTT
CDR3aa: CASSQVLGGNQPQHF

abundance: NA
j_gene: TRBJ2-1
d_gene: NA
v_gene: TRBV9
CDR3nt: TGTGCCAGCAGCGTAGGCAGGGCTACGAGGGGTGAGCAGTTCTTC
CDR3aa: CASSVGRATRGEQFF

abundance: few
j_gene: TRBJ1-1
d_gene: TRBD1
v_gene: TRBV29-1
CDR3nt: TGCAGCGCCGTGGACAGGTGGACCGCTGAAGCTTTCTTT
CDR3aa: CSAVDRWTAEAFF

abundance: many
j_gene: TRBJ2-5
d_gene: NA
v_gene: TRBV7-3
CDR3nt: TGTGCCAGCAGCTTGAACTCGATGAGGGAGACCCAGTACTTC
CDR3aa: CASSLNSMRETQYF

abundance: NA
j_gene: TRBJ1-1
d_gene: NA
v_gene: TRBV5-6
CDR3nt: TGTGCCAGCAGCTTGAAGACAGACCGCACTGAAGCTTTCTTT
CDR3aa: CASSLKTDRTEAFF

abundance: NA
j_gene: TRBJ1-5
d_gene: NA
v_gene: TRBV7-9
CDR3nt: TGTGCCAGCAGCGGCGAGGGGTATAGCAATCAGCCCCAGCATTTT
CDR3aa: CASSGEGYSNQPQHF

abundance: NA
j_gene: TRBJ2-3
d_gene: TRBD2
v_gene: TRBV7-9
CDR3nt: TGTGCCAGCAGCTCGGTAGCGGGAGCGCGCACAGATACGCAGTATTTT
CDR3aa: CASSSVAGARTDTQYF

abundance: NA
j_gene: TRBJ2-1
d_gene: TRBD2
v_gene: TRBV24-1
CDR3nt: TGTGCCACCAGTGGTCTGTGGACTAGCGGGAATTACAATGAGCAGTTCTTC
CDR3aa: CATSGLWTSGNYNEQFF

abundance: NA
j_gene: TRBJ2-3
d_gene: NA
v_gene: TRBV2
CDR3nt: TGTGCCAGCAGGGCGCTCCCAGATACGCAGTATTTT
CDR3aa: CASRALPDTQYF

abundance: NA
j_gene: TRBJ2-3
d_gene: TRBD1
v_gene: TRBV5-1
CDR3nt: TGCGCCAGCAGCCTACAGGGGGGCGAGACAGATACGCAGTATTTT
CDR3aa: CASSLQGGETDTQYF

abundance: NA
j_gene: TRBJ1-3
d_gene: NA
v_gene: TRBV29-1
CDR3nt: TGCAGCGTTGTATCAGGGACTGGAAACACCATATATTTT
CDR3aa: CSVVSGTGNTIYF

abundance: NA
j_gene: TRBJ2-1
d_gene: NA
v_gene: TRBV7-6
CDR3nt: TGTGCCAGCAGCTCTTCGGTGGTGGCCTCCGGTCGATCGTTCTTC
CDR3aa: CASSSSVVASGRSFF

abundance: NA
j_gene: TRBJ2-1
d_gene: NA
v_gene: TRBV10-3
CDR3nt: TGTGCCATCAGTGAGTCGGGACCCCTCTACAATGAGCAGTTCTTC
CDR3aa: CAISESGPLYNEQFF

abundance: few
j_gene: TRBJ2-1
d_gene: NA
v_gene: TRBV7-8
CDR3nt: TGTGCCAGCAGCTCGACGACAGGAACGACCTACAATGAGCAGTTCTTC
CDR3aa: CASSSTTGTTYNEQFF

abundance: many
j_gene: TRBJ2-5
d_gene: TRBD2
v_gene: TRBV29-1
CDR3nt: TGCAGCGTCGCCCCCCCAGCGGGGGAAGAGACCCAGTACTTC
CDR3aa: CSVAPPAGEETQYF

abundance: NA
j_gene: TRBJ1-1
d_gene: NA
v_gene: TRBV7-9
CDR3nt: TGTGCCAGCAGCTTAGACCCGGCGAACACTGAAGCTTTCTTT
CDR3aa: CASSLDPANTEAFF